This entry lists 7 T cell receptor beta chains sequenced from one sample in a study of blood T cells in healthy people across ages. Through a sample-barcoded 5' primer and a J-beta primer mix, a second PCR was run for 7 to 11 cycles. Each CDR3 protein is one row after TCRdb ran MiXCR on the 5' RACE reads. The top ten hold approximately 2% of the sample, which has 1.5 million to 2 million distinct CDR3 sequences, roughly 50% seen once. Sequencing was carried out using blood. All receptors derive from a woman aged 40 to 50 in good health.

CDR3 nucleotide sequence: TGCGCCAGCAGCCCGGGTCTTTTCATGAACACTGAAGCTTTCTTT. Amino acids: CASSPGLFMNTEAFF. This chain uses TRBV5-1 with TRBJ1-1; no definite D call. V lost 4 bases, J lost 0 bases, and 13 bases lay in between. This CDR3 has 15 amino acids. The V gene's germline CDR1 is SGHRS and CDR2 YFSETQ.

With regard to this clonotype: Its ends do not fully match the called genes, so a read error is possible. The chain couples TRBV7-9 to TRBJ1-2, with 7 bases fitting TRBD1. Germline CDR1 and CDR2: SEHNR and FQNEAQ (reference sequence). This CDR3 spans 16 amino acids. This chain's CDR3 is CASSSNNRGSNYDYTF. CDR3 DNA: TGTGCCAGCAGCTCTAATAACAGGGGTAGCAACTATGACTACACCTTC.

V usage is TRBV7-9 and J usage is TRBJ2-1, with D perhaps matching TRBD2 (5 bases). V lost 1 base and J lost 5, with 12 bases in between. This CDR3 comprises 15 residues. CDR1 is SEHNR and CDR2 is FQNEAQ in the germline V gene (reference sequence). CDR3 sequence (DNA): TGTGCCAGCAGCTTAGTGACGGGGAGAAACAATGAGCAGTTCTTC. It codes for CASSLVTGRNNEQFF.

This clonotype was detected a few times. V is TRBV4-2 and J is TRBJ2-5, with 7 positions matching TRBD1. V lost 5 bases, J lost 5 bases, and 11 bases stayed unmatched. Germline assignment: CDR1 LGHNA and CDR2 YNFKEQ. This CDR3 has 15 amino acids. The CDR3 region is CASSAKGAGEETQYF. The CDR3 DNA sequence: TGTGCCAGCAGCGCAAAGGGGGCCGGTGAGGAGACCCAGTACTTC.

This clonotype was seen a few times. The V call is TRBV6-6, the J call TRBJ2-7; 7 nucleotides agree with TRBD2. This CDR3 has 15 amino acids. V was pared by 2 bases and J by 0 bases, with 4 bases of the junction left unmatched. Germline values: CDR1 MNHNY, CDR2 SVGAGI (reference sequence). DNA of the CDR3: TGTGCCAGCAGTTACGGGGAGGGTCACTCCTACGAGCAGTACTTC. It is translated as CASSYGEGHSYEQYF.

The chain carries TRBV28 and TRBJ2-5; 8 nucleotides agree with TRBD1. CDR1 and CDR2 from the germline V gene are MDHEN and SYDVKM. The CDR3 runs to 16 residues. V lost 4 bases to trimming and J lost 2 bases; unmatched junction nucleotides: 9. The CDR3 DNA follows: TGTGCCAGCAGTTCCCCCCGACAGGGGACACAAGAGACCCAGTACTTC. This codes for CASSSPRQGTQETQYF. The full variable domain, in which reference TRBV28 and TRBJ2-5 provide the parts outside the CDR3, is DVKVTQSSRYLVKRTGEKVFLECVQDMDHENMFWYRQDPGLGLRLIYFSYDVKMKEKGDIPEGYSVSREKKERFSLILESASTNQTSMYLCASSSPRQGTQETQYFGPGTRLLVL.

The V call is TRBV29-1, the J call TRBJ2-7, with 9 bases fitting TRBD1. The CDR3 spans 14 residues. With 4 bases clipped from V and 7 bases from J, the junction kept 11 bases outside the gene matches. CDR1 is SQVTM, CDR2 ANQGSEA, per germline. The CDR3 here is CSVAGTGSGGEQYF. In DNA form, the CDR3 reads TGCAGCGTTGCTGGGACAGGGAGCGGTGGAGAGCAGTACTTC.